This TCR beta chain is drawn from a study of T cell changes during pregnancy in multiple sclerosis. The CDR3 is made up of 13 amino acids. Generated by immunoSEQ multiplex PCR, the TCRdb table keeps only in-frame clones and is missing some. The data contain 55,000 to 75,000 clones, around 92% of them singletons. The sequence came from a female donor with multiple sclerosis, enrolled in a pregnancy study. This chain uses TRBV12-2 with TRBJ2-1; the DNA was not used to check the table's D call, TRBD2. TRBV12-2 counts as a pseudogene. The specimen was peripheral blood, collected after pregnancy. The CDR3: CASRLGLAGSLFF. Here the CDR3 DNA reads TGTGCAAGTCGCTTAGGACTAGCGGGAAGCCTGTTCTTC.